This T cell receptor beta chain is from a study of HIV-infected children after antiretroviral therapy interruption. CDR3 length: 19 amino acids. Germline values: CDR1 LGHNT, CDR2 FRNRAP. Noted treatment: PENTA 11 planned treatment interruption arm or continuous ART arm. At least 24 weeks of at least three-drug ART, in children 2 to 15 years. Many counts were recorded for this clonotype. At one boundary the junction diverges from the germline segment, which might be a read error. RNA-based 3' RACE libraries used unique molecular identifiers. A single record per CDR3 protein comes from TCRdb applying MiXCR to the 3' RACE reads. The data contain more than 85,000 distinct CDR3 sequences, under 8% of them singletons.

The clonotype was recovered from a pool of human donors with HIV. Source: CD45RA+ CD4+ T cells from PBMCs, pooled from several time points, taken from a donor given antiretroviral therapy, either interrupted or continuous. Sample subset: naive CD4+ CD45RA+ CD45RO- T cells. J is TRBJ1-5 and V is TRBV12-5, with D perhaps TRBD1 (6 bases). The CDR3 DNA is TGTACTAGTGGTTTGGTACGGGTATCGGCAGGGGCCTCCAATCAGCCCCAGCATTTT. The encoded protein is CTSGLVRVSAGASNQPQHF.